These 8 T cell receptor beta chains share one sample of origin, sequenced in a study of blood T cell repertoires in COVID-19. Method: immunoSEQ multiplex PCR; TCRdb's copy keeps in-frame clones and lacks some. The sample contains approximately 400,000 clones, approximately 90% of which appear only once. Sequenced: PBMCs or T cells enriched from blood (not recorded which). The receptors derive from a woman aged 40 to 50 who had been exposed to COVID-19.

The chain uses TRBV19 and TRBJ1-3; tentatively, D is TRBD1 (5 bases). Germline CDR1 LNHDA, CDR2 SQIVND (reference sequence). CDR3 length equals 14 residues. V gave up 7 bases and J gave up 0 bases, with 10 bases separating them. CDR3 loop: CASTWGDSGNTIYF. CDR3 bases: TGTGCCAGTACGTGGGGGGACTCTGGAAACACCATATATTTT.

J is TRBJ2-2 and V is TRBV3-1 (or the pseudogene TRBV3-2); 9 bases line up with TRBD1. Per the germline V gene, CDR1 is LGHDT and CDR2 is YNNKEL (reference sequence). This CDR3 region has 17 residues. The J segment lost 6 bases and the V segment lost 4 bases, leaving 12 bases of the junction unmatched. The CDR3 DNA sequence: TGTGCCAGCAGCCTACAGGGGGCCAGGGGTCGGGCCGGGGAGCTGTTTTTT. It is translated as CASSLQGARGRAGELFF.

The chain uses TRBV11-2 and TRBJ2-7; weak D call: TRBD1 (5 bases). Trimming cost V 2 bases and J 7 bases, with 18 bases left between them. Germline V gives CDR1 SGHAT, CDR2 FQNNGV. The CDR3 length is 15 residues. CDR3 coding DNA: TGTGCCAGCAGCTTACACCAGGGCAGGGATCGGGAGCAGTACTTC. Translation gives CASSLHQGRDREQYF. The variable domain in full, completed from reference TRBV11-2 and TRBJ2-7, reads EAGVAQSPRYKIIEKRQSVAFWCNPISGHATLYWYQQILGQGPKLLIQFQNNGVVDDSQLPKDRFSAERLKGVDSTLKIQPAKLEDSAVYLCASSLHQGRDREQYFGPGTRLTVT.

This clone was found once. The CDR3 DNA reads as TGCAGCGTTGCGAAAGCGGGAGTCCCCCCCGACACAGATACGCAGTATTTT. Its protein product is CSVAKAGVPPDTDTQYF. This chain links TRBV29-1 with TRBJ2-3; 8 bases match TRBD2. Trimming at V came to 4 bases and at J to 2 bases, leaving 14 bases not matched to a gene. This CDR3 comprises 17 residues. CDR1 and CDR2 (germline): SQVTM, ANQGSEA.

The chain carries TRBV30 and TRBJ1-5, with D hard to call. Trimming took off 3 bases at V and 0 bases at J, with 9 bases between the two ends. This CDR3 comprises 14 residues. CDR1 GTSNPN and CDR2 SVGIG come from the germline V gene (reference sequence). CDR3 in amino acids: CAWSDFGSNQPQHF. CDR3 DNA sequence: TGTGCCTGGAGCGACTTCGGTAGCAATCAGCCCCAGCATTTT. Full variable domain (outside the CDR3, taken from reference TRBV30 and TRBJ1-5): SQTIHQWPATLVQPVGSPLSLECTVEGTSNPNLYWYRQAAGRGLQLLFYSVGIGQISSEVPQNLSASRPQDRQFILSSKKLLLSDSGFYLCAWSDFGSNQPQHFGDGTRLSIL.

The rearrangement joins TRBV7-9 to TRBJ1-2; D gene ambiguous. Germline V CDR1 and CDR2: SEHNR, FQNEAQ (reference sequence). The CDR3 covers 12 residues. The V end was cut by 2 bases, the J end by 8 bases, with 9 bases between. The CDR3 DNA reads TGTGCCAGCAGCTTATCAGGCGAGGGCTACACCTTC. Translating it yields CASSLSGEGYTF.

V gene TRBV25-1 combines with J gene TRBJ2-7; 7 bases match TRBD2. The CDR3 is made up of 14 amino acids. Germline CDR1 MGHDK, CDR2 SYGVNS. Unmatched junction bases numbered 11, after V lost 6 bases and J lost 6 bases. The CDR3 loop is CASSLKGGGLEQYF. The DNA for the CDR3 is TGTGCCAGCAGCCTAAAGGGCGGGGGTCTCGAGCAGTACTTC.

This clone appeared a single time. The chain joins TRBV3-1 (or the pseudogene TRBV3-2) to TRBJ2-5; perhaps TRBD2 as D (6 bases). The CDR3 is 16 amino acids. CDR1 is LGHDT, CDR2 YNNKEL, per germline (reference sequence). V dropped 4 bases and J dropped 5 bases, with 20 bases sitting between them. Here the CDR3 reads CASSLGDGGVHETQYF. In nucleotides, the CDR3 is TGTGCCAGCAGCCTAGGCGACGGGGGTGTTCATGAGACCCAGTACTTC.